This entry describes one T cell receptor (beta chain). Generated by immunoSEQ multiplex PCR, the TCRdb table keeps only in-frame clones and is missing some. The table shows 90,000 to 100,000 clones, with less than 85% occurring only once. This sample is drawn from a study of control samples from healthy donors and cancer patients. CDR3 length equals 16 residues. J gave up 4 bases and V 4 bases, and 12 bases lay outside the gene matches. Germline CDR1 and CDR2: LGHNA and YSLEER. The material sequenced was PBMCs. The rearrangement uses TRBV4-3 and TRBJ2-7, with TRBD2 matching 8 bases. This clonotype originated in a man aged 70 or older with lung cancer. The DNA for the CDR3 is TGCGCCAGCAGCCCCGGCGGGGGGCGGGAAAGGTACGAGCAGTACTTC. Amino acids: CASSPGGGRERYEQYF.